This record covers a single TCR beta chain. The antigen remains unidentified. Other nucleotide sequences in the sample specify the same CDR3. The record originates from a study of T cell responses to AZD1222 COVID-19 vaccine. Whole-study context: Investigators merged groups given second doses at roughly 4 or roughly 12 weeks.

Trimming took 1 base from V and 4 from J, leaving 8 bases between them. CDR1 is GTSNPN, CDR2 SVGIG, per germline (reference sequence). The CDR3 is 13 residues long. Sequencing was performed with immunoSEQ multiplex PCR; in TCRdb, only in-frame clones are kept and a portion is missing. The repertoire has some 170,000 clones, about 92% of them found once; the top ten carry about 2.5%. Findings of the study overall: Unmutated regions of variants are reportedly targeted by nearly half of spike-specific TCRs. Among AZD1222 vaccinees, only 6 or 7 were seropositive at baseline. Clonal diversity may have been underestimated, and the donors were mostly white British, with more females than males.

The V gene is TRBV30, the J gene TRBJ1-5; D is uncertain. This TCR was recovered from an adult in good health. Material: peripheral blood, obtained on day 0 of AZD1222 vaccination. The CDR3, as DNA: TGTGCCTGGAGTGGAGGGTCGAATCAGCCCCAGCATTTT. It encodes CAWSGGSNQPQHF. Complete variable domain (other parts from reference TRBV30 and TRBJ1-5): SQTIHQWPATLVQPVGSPLSLECTVEGTSNPNLYWYRQAAGRGLQLLFYSVGIGQISSEVPQNLSASRPQDRQFILSSKKLLLSDSGFYLCAWSGGSNQPQHFGDGTRLSIL.